The 10 T cell receptor beta chains below all came from one sample that was sequenced in a study of OX40 agonist ivuxolimab in advanced cancers. The data were produced by immunoSEQ multiplex PCR, yet TCRdb's version contains in-frame clones alone and is incomplete. The sample holds fewer than 85,000 clones, 83% seen once. The material sequenced was CD4+ or CD8+ T cells sorted from blood, taken in a trial of the OX40 agonist ivuxolimab. The source of these receptors is an adult with an advanced solid tumor such as melanoma, head and neck, liver or kidney cancer.

This chain uses TRBV29-1 with TRBJ1-3; D possibly corresponds to TRBD1 (5 bases). Trimming pared 3 bases from V and 2 bases from J, leaving 14 bases between. This CDR3 comprises 15 residues. Germline values: CDR1 SQVTM, CDR2 ANQGSEA. The CDR3, as DNA: TGCAGCGTTGATGCAGGGCCGAGGACTGGAAACACCATATATTTT. As protein: CSVDAGPRTGNTIYF.

This chain connects TRBV21-1 to TRBJ1-2; TRBD1 is the table's D call, not checked against the DNA. TRBV21-1 is given as a pseudogene. This CDR3 is built from 18 residues. As DNA, the CDR3 is TGTGCCAGCAGCAAGGGTCGAAGTAGAGGACAGCGAAACTATGGCTACACCTTC. Residues: CASSKGRSRGQRNYGYTF.

J is TRBJ2-5 and V is TRBV28; D possibly corresponds to TRBD2 (5 bases). Looked up from germline, CDR1 is MDHEN and CDR2 is SYDVKM. V was trimmed by 3 bases and J by 1 base, leaving 15 bases between them. The CDR3 covers 16 residues. The CDR3 region has the DNA TGTGCCAGCAGTTTCAGCGGTTCAGGACCCCAAGAGACCCAGTACTTC. It specifies CASSFSGSGPQETQYF.

The rearrangement joins TRBV7-3 to TRBJ2-1, with D uncertain. Deletions cut 0 bases from V and 0 bases from J, with 3 bases between. Germline loops: CDR1 SGHTA, CDR2 FQGTGA. The CDR3 sequence is 14 residues long. Here the CDR3 reads CASSLTGSYNEQFF. DNA for the CDR3: TGTGCCAGCAGCTTAACGGGCTCCTACAATGAGCAGTTCTTC.

The count of this clone is one. The chain uses TRBV5-4 and TRBJ1-2; perhaps TRBD1 as D (6 bases). Trimming took off 1 base at V and 4 bases at J, with 11 bases between the two ends. The CDR3 is 14 amino acids. The germline V gene has CDR1 SGHNT and CDR2 YYREEE (reference sequence). The CDR3 here is CASSLTGISYGYTF. The CDR3 DNA sequence: TGTGCCAGCAGCTTGACAGGGATATCCTATGGCTACACCTTC. The full variable domain, completed using reference TRBV5-4 and TRBJ1-2, is ETGVTQSPTHLIKTRGQQVTLRCSSQSGHNTVSWYQQALGQGPQFIFQYYREEENGRGNFPPRFSGLQFPNYSSELNVNALELDDSALYLCASSLTGISYGYTFGSGTRLTVV.

The chain links TRBV5-4 to TRBJ1-2, with 8 bases fitting TRBD1. V shed 4 bases, J shed 3 bases, and the junction held 20 bases outside the gene matches. The CDR3 loop spans 19 amino acids. CDR1 is SGHNT, CDR2 YYREEE, per germline (reference sequence). Written as DNA, the CDR3 is TGTGCCAGCAGCCCTCAGACATTAACGGACAGGGATTTTTACTATGGCTACACCTTC. It encodes CASSPQTLTDRDFYYGYTF.

The chain couples TRBV19 to TRBJ1-6; no definite D call. The CDR3 sequence is 13 residues long. CDR1 LNHDA and CDR2 SQIVND come from the germline V gene (reference sequence). Trimming shortened V by 6 bases and J by 10 bases, and 13 bases separated the two germline ends. The CDR3 region is CASRRVVGSPLHF. The CDR3, as DNA: TGTGCCAGTAGGAGGGTGGTGGGATCACCCCTCCACTTT. Using reference TRBV19 and TRBJ1-6 for the parts outside the CDR3, the full variable domain is DGGITQSPKYLFRKEGQNVTLSCEQNLNHDAMYWYRQDPGQGLRLIYYSQIVNDFQKGDIAEGYSVSREKKESFPLTVTSAQKNPTAFYLCASRRVVGSPLHFGNGTRLTVT.

The gene calls are TRBV11-2 and TRBJ1-2; no clear D gene. The CDR3 totals 15 residues. V was trimmed by 4 bases and J by 4 bases, leaving 16 bases between them. Germline assignment: CDR1 SGHAT and CDR2 FQNNGV. This CDR3 reads CASSWRDSPGYGYTF. The DNA for the CDR3 is TGTGCCAGCAGCTGGAGGGATTCACCCGGCTATGGCTACACCTTC.

The chain combines TRBV4-3 with TRBJ2-2; D is unclear. CDR1 and CDR2 (germline): LGHNA, YSLEER. This CDR3 has 15 amino acids. V lost 0 bases to trimming and J lost 1 base, with 6 bases between them. CDR3 in amino acids: CASSQDVRNTGELFF. The DNA for the CDR3 is TGCGCCAGCAGCCAAGATGTCAGGAACACCGGGGAGCTGTTTTTT.

The chain carries TRBV4-2 and TRBJ2-2; D gene ambiguous. Germline V gives CDR1 LGHNA, CDR2 YNFKEQ. V lost 0 bases and J lost 1, with 6 bases in between. The CDR3 is 15 amino acids. The CDR3 loop is CASSQEQQNTGELFF. The DNA of the CDR3 is TGTGCCAGCAGCCAAGAACAGCAGAACACCGGGGAGCTGTTTTTT.